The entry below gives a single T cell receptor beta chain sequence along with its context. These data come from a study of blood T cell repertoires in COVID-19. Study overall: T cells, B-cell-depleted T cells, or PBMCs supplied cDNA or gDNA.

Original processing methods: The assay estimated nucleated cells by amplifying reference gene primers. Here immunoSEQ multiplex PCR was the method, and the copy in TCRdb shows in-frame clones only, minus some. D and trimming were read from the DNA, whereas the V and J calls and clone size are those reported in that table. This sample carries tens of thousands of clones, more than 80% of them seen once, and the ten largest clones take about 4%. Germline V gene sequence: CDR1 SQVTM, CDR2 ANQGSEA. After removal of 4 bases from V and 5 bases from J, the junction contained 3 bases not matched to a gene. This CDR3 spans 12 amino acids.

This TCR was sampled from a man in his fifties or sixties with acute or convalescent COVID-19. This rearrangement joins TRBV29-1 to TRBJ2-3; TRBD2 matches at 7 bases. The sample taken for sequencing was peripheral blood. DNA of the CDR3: TGCAGCGTTGGATCGGGAGGAGATACGCAGTATTTT. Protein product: CSVGSGGDTQYF.